The clone carrying this TCR beta chain was seen a single time. This specimen belongs to a study of blood T cell repertoires in COVID-19. Study-wide context: Samples taken during acute and convalescent COVID-19 were collected in the United States, Italy and Spain. PBMCs, B-cell-depleted T cells, or T cells provided the cDNA or gDNA that made up the material.

Trimming pared 0 bases from V and 7 bases from J, leaving 6 bases between. The CDR3 is 12 residues long. The germline gives CDR1 KGHSY, CDR2 FQNENV. As handled by the study authors: Using reference gene primer amplification, nucleated cell counts were estimated. Sequencing used immunoSEQ multiplex PCR; TCRdb keeps in-frame clones, though not all of them. Clone size and the V and J calls come from that table; the DNA yielded D and trimming. This table holds roughly 150,000 clones, 80% to 90% found once. The J gene is TRBJ2-5, the V gene TRBV16; possibly TRBD2 for D (5 bases). The receptor was derived from a woman aged 40 to 55 with acute or convalescent COVID-19. The sequencing input was peripheral blood. CDR3 DNA: TGTGCCAGCAGCCAATCGGGGAGGACCCAGTACTTC. Protein sequence: CASSQSGRTQYF.